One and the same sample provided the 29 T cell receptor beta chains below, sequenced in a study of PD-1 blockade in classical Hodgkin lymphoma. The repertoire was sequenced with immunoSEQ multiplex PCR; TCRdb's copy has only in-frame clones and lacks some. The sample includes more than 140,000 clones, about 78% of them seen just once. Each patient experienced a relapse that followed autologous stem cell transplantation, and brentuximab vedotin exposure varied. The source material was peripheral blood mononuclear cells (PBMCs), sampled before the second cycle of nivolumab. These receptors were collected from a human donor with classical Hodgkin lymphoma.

CDR3 residues: CASSSSPISGGARNEQFF. CDR3 DNA sequence: TGTGCCAGTAGTAGTAGCCCTATAAGCGGGGGGGCCAGAAATGAGCAGTTCTTC. The V gene is TRBV19, the J gene TRBJ2-1; TRBD2 matches 10 bases. J gave up 7 bases and V 4 bases, and 16 bases lay outside the gene matches. CDR1 and CDR2 from the germline V gene are LNHDA and SQIVND (reference sequence). This CDR3 contains 18 residues.

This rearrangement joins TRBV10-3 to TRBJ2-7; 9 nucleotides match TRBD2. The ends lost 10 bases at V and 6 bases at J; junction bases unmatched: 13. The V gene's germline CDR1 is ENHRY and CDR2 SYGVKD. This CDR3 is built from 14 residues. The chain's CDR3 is CATHLAGAVGEQYF. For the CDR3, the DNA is TGTGCCACGCATTTAGCGGGAGCGGTAGGCGAGCAGTACTTC.

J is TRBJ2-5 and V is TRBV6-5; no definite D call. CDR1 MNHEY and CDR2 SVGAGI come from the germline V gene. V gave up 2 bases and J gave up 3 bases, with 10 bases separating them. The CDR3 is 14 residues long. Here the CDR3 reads CASSYGQFEETQYF. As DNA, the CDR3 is TGTGCCAGCAGTTACGGGCAGTTCGAAGAGACCCAGTACTTC.

CDR3: CASSRGPTNEKLFF. CDR3 nucleotides: TGTGCCAGCTCACGGGGGCCAACTAATGAAAAACTGTTTTTT. V usage is TRBV18 and J usage is TRBJ1-4; D is perhaps TRBD1 (6 bases). V lost 4 bases and J 0 bases, leaving 6 bases between the germline ends. From germline, CDR1 is KGHSH and CDR2 LQKENI. The length of the CDR3 is 14 residues.

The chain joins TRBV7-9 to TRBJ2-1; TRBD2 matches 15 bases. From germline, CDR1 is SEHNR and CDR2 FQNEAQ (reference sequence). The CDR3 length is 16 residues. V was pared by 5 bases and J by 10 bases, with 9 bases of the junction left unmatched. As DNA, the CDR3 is TGTGCCAGCAGCGATGGGACTAGCGGGAGGAAAGGAGAGCAGTTCTTC. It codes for CASSDGTSGRKGEQFF.

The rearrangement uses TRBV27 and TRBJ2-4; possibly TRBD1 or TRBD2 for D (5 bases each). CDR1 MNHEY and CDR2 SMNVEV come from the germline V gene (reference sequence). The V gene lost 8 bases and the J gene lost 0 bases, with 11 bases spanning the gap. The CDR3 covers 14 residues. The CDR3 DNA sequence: TGTGCCAGCCGGGGCGCCTTAGCCAAAAACATTCAGTACTTC. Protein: CASRGALAKNIQYF.

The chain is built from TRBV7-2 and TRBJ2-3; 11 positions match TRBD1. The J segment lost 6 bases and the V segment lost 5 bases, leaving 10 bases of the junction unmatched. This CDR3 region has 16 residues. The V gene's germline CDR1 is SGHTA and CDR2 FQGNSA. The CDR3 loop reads CASSLGTGGVADTQYF. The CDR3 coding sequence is TGTGCCAGCAGCCTTGGGACAGGGGGGGTCGCCGATACGCAGTATTTT. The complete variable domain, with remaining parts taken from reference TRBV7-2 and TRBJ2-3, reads GAGVSQSPSNKVTEKGKDVELRCDPISGHTALYWYRQSLGQGLEFLIYFQGNSAPDKSGLPSDRFSAERTGGSVSTLTIQRTQQEDSAVYLCASSLGTGGVADTQYFGPGTRLTVL.

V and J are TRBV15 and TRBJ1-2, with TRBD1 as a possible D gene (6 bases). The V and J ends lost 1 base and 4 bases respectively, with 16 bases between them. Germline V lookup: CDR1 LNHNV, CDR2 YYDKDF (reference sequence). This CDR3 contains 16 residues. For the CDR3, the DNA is TGTGCCACCAGCAGAGTTGGTTTGGGGGCGGGCTATGGCTACACCTTC. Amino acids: CATSRVGLGAGYGYTF.

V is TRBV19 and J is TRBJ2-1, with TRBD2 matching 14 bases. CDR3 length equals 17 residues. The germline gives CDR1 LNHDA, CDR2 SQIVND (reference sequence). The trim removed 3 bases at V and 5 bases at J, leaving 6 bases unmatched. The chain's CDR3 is CASSMTSGGAGHNEQFF. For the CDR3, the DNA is TGTGCCAGTAGTATGACTAGCGGGGGGGCCGGCCACAATGAGCAGTTCTTC.

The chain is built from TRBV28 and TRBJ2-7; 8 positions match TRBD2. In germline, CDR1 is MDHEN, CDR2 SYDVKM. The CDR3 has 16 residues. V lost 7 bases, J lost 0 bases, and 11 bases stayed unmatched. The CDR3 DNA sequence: TGTGCCAGCACCTCCGTTGGCGGGAGGACCTCCTACGAGCAGTACTTC. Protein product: CASTSVGGRTSYEQYF.

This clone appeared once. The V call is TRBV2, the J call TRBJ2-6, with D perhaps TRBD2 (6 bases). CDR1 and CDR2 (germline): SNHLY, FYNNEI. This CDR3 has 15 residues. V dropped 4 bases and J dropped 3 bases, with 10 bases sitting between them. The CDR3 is CASSAGVNGANVLTF. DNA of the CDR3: TGTGCCAGCAGTGCGGGGGTAAATGGGGCCAACGTCCTGACTTTC.

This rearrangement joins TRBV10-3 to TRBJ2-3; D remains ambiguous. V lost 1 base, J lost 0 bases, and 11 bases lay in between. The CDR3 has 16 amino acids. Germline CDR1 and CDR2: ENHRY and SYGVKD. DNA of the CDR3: TGTGCCATCAGTGAGTTAAAGAGCGAAAGCACAGATACGCAGTATTTT. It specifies CAISELKSESTDTQYF.

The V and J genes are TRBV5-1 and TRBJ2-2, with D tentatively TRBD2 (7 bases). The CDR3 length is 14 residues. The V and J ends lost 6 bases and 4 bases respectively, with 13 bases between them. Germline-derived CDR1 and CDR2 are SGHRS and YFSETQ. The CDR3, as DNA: TGCGCCAGCAATGCGGGGGCGAGCACCGGGGAGCTGTTTTTT. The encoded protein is CASNAGASTGELFF.

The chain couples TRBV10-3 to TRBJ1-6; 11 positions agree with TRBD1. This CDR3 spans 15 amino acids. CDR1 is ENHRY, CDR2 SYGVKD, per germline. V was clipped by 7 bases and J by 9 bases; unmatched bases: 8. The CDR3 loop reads CAITPGQGEGSPLHF. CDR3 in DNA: TGTGCCATCACCCCGGGACAGGGGGAAGGTTCACCCCTCCACTTT.

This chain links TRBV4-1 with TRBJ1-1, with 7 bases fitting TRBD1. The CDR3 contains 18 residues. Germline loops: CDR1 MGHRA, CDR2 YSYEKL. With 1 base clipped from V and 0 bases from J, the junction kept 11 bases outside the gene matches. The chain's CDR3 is CASSQGTQGRKMNTEAFF. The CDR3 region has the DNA TGCGCCAGCAGCCAAGGGACACAGGGGAGAAAGATGAACACTGAAGCTTTCTTT.

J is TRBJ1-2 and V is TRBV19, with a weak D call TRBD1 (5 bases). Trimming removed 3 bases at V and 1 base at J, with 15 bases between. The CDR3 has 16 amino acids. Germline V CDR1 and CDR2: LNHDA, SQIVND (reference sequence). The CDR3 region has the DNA TGTGCCAGTAGTATGGCAATGGGCAGGGTTAACTATGGCTACACCTTC. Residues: CASSMAMGRVNYGYTF.

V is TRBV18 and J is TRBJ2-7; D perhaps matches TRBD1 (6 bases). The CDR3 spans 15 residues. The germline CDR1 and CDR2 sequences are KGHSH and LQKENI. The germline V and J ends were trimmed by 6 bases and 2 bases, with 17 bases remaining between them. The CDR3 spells CASSPNRDFAYEQYF. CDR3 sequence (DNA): TGTGCCAGCTCTCCAAACAGGGATTTTGCCTACGAGCAGTACTTC.

This CDR3 is CASSPGTGIGNEQFF. CDR3 sequence (DNA): TGTGCCAGCAGCCCCGGGACAGGGATTGGGAATGAGCAGTTCTTC. This chain joins TRBV11-3 and TRBJ2-1; TRBD1 agrees at 9 bases. Trimming removed 5 bases from V and 7 bases from J; junction bases left unmatched: 9. CDR3 length: 15 residues. Germline CDR1 is SGHNT and CDR2 is YENEEA.

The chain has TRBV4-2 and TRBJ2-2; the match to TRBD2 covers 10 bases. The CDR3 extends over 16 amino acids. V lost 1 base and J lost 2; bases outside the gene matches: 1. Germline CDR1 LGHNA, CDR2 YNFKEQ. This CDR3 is CASSQGTSGNTGELFF. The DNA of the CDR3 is TGTGCCAGCAGCCAAGGGACTAGCGGAAACACCGGGGAGCTGTTTTTT.

The CDR3: CSVGGGADYGYTF. The CDR3 DNA sequence: TGCAGCGTTGGCGGGGGCGCGGACTATGGCTACACCTTC. This chain connects TRBV29-1 to TRBJ1-2; the D gene is possibly TRBD1 (6 bases). Trimming removed 4 bases from V and 3 bases from J, with 12 bases in between. CDR1 is SQVTM and CDR2 is ANQGSEA in the germline V gene. The CDR3 is 13 residues long.

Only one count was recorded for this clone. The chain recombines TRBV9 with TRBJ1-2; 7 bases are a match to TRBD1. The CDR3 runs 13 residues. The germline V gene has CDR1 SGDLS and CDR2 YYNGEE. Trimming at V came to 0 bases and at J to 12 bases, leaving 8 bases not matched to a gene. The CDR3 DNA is TGTGCCAGCAGCGTAGACGAGGGGGCGAGACACACCTTC. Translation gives CASSVDEGARHTF.

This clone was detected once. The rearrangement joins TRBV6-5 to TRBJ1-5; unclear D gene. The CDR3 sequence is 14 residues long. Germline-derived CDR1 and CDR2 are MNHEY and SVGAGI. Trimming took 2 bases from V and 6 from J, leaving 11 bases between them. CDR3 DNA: TGTGCCAGCAGTTACCTTTCGGGAGTTCAGCCCCAGCATTTT. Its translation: CASSYLSGVQPQHF.

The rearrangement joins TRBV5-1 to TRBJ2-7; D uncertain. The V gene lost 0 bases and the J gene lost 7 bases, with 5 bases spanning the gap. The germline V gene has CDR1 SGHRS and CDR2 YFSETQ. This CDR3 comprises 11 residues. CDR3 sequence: CASSLDEEQYF. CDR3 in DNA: TGCGCCAGCAGCTTGGATGAGGAGCAGTACTTC.

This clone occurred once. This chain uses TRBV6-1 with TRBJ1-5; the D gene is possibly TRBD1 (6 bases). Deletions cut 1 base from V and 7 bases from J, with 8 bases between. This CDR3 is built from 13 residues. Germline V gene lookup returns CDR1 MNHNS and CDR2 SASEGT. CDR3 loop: CASSEEGGQPQHF. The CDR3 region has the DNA TGTGCCAGCAGTGAAGAGGGGGGCCAGCCCCAGCATTTT.

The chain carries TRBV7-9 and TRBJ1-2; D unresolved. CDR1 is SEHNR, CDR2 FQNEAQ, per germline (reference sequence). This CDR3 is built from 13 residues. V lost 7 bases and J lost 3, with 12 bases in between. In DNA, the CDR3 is TGTGCCAGCAACCTCGTTCAGGACTATGGCTACACCTTC. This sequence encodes CASNLVQDYGYTF.

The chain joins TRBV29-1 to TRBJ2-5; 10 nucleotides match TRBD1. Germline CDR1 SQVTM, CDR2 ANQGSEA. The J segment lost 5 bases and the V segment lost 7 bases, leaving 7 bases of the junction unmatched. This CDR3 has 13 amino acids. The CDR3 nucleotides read TGCAGCGGACTGACAGGGGGCGAGGAGACCCAGTACTTC. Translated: CSGLTGGEETQYF.

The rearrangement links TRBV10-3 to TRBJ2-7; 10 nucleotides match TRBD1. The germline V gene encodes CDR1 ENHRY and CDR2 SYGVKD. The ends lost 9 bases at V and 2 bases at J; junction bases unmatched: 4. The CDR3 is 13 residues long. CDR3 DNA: TGTGCCATAGCCGGGACAGGGGCCTACGAGCAGTACTTC. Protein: CAIAGTGAYEQYF.

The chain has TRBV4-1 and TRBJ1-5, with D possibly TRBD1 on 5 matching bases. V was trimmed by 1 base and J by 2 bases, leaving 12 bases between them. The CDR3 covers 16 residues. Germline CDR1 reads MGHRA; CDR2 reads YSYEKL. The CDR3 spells CASSQAQLGGNQPQHF. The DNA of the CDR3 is TGCGCCAGCAGCCAAGCGCAACTAGGGGGCAATCAGCCCCAGCATTTT.

CDR3 protein: CASKGYGYTF. For the CDR3, the DNA is TGTGCCAGCAAGGGCTATGGCTACACCTTC. V and J are TRBV6-6 and TRBJ1-2; D ambiguous. V was shortened by 7 bases and J by 4 bases, with 4 bases between the two germline ends. This CDR3 has 10 amino acids. Germline values: CDR1 MNHNY, CDR2 SVGAGI (reference sequence).